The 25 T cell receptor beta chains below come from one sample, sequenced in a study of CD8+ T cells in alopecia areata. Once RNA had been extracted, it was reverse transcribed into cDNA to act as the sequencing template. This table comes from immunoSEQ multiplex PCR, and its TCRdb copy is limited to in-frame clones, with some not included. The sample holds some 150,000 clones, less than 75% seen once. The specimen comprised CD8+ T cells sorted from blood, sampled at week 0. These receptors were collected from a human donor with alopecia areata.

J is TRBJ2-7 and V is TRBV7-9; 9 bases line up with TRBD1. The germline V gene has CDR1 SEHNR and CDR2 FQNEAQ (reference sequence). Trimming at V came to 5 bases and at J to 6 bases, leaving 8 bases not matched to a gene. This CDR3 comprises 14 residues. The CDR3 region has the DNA TGTGCCAGCAGCCCTCGGGACAGGGAGGGCGAGCAGTACTTC. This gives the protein CASSPRDREGEQYF.

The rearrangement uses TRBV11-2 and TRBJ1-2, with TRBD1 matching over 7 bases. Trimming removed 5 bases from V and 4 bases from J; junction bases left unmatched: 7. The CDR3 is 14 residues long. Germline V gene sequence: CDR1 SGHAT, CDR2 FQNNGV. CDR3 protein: CASSPSRGVYGYTF. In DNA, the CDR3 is TGTGCCAGCAGCCCGTCCAGGGGGGTCTATGGCTACACCTTC. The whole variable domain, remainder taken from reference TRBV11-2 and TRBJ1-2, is EAGVAQSPRYKIIEKRQSVAFWCNPISGHATLYWYQQILGQGPKLLIQFQNNGVVDDSQLPKDRFSAERLKGVDSTLKIQPAKLEDSAVYLCASSPSRGVYGYTFGSGTRLTVV.

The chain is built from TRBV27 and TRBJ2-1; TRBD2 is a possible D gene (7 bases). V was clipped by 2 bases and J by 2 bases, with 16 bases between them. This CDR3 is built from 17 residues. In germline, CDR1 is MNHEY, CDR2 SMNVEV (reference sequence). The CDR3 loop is CASSLSRGRGAYNEQFF. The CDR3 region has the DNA TGTGCCAGCAGTTTAAGCAGGGGTCGGGGGGCCTACAATGAGCAGTTCTTC.

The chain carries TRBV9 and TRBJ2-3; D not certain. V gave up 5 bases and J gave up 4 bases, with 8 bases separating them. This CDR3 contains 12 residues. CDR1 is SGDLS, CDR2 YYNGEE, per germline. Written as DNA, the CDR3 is TGTGCCAGCAGGGCCACTCCAGATACGCAGTATTTT. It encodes CASRATPDTQYF.

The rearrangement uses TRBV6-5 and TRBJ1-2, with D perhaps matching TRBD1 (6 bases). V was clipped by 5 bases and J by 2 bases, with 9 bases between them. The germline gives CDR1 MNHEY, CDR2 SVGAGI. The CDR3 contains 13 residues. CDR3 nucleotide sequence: TGTGCCAGCAGTGACACAGGGAACTATGGCTACACCTTC. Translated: CASSDTGNYGYTF.

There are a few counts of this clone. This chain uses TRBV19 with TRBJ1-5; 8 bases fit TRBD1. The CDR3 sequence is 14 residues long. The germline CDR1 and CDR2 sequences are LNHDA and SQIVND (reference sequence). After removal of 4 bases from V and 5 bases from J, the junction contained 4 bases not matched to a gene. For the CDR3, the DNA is TGTGCCAGTAGTACAGGACAGGGCGATCAGCCCCAGCATTTT. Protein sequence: CASSTGQGDQPQHF. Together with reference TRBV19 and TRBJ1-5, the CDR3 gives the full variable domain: DGGITQSPKYLFRKEGQNVTLSCEQNLNHDAMYWYRQDPGQGLRLIYYSQIVNDFQKGDIAEGYSVSREKKESFPLTVTSAQKNPTAFYLCASSTGQGDQPQHFGDGTRLSIL.

The CDR3: CASSQDTTGGQPQHF. DNA of the CDR3: TGCGCCAGCAGCCAAGACACGACCGGAGGTCAGCCCCAGCATTTT. J is TRBJ1-5 and V is TRBV4-1; no clear D gene. This CDR3 comprises 15 residues. V lost 0 bases and J 6 bases, leaving 12 bases between the germline ends. Germline lookup yields CDR1 MGHRA and CDR2 YSYEKL.

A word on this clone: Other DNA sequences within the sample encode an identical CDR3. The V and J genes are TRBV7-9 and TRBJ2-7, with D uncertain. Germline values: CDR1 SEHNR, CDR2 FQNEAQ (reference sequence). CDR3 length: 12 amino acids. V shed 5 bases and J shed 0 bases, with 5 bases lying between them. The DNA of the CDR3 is TGTGCCAGCAGCCAAAGCTCCTACGAGCAGTACTTC. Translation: CASSQSSYEQYF.

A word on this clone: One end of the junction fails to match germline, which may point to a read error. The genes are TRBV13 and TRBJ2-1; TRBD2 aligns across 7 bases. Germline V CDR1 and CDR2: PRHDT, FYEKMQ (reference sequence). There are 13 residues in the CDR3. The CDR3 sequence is CASSLGRGKEQFF. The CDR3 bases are TGTGCCAGCAGCCTAGGGCGGGGGAAGGAGCAGTTCTTC.

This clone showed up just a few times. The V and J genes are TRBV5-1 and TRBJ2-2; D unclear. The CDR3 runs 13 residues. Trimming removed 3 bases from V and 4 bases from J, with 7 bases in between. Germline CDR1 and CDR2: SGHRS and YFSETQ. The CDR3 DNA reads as TGCGCCAGCAGCTCCATATCCACCGGGGAGCTGTTTTTT. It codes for CASSSISTGELFF.

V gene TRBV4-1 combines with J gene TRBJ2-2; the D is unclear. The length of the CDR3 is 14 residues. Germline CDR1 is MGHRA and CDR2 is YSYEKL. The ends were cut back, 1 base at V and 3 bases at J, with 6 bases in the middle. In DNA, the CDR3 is TGCGCCAGCAGCCAAGGCCAGTACACCGGGGAGCTGTTTTTT. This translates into CASSQGQYTGELFF.

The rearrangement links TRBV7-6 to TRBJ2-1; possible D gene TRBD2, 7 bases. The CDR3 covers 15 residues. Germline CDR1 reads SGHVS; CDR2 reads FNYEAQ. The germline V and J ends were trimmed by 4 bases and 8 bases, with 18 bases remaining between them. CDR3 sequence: CASSSPGGQGHEQFF. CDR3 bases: TGTGCCAGCAGCTCTCCGGGGGGCCAGGGCCATGAGCAGTTCTTC.

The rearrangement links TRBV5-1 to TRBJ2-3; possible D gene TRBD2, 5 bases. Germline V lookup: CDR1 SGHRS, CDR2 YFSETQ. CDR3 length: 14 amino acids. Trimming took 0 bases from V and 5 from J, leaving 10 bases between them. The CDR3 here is CASSLEGGGDTQYF. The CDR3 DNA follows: TGCGCCAGCAGCTTGGAAGGAGGAGGAGATACGCAGTATTTT.

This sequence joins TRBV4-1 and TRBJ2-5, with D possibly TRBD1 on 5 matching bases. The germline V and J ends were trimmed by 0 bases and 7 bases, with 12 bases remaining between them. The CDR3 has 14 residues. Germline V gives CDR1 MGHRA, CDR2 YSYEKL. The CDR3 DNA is TGCGCCAGCAGCCAAGAACAGGCAGAAGGGACCCAGTACTTC. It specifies CASSQEQAEGTQYF.

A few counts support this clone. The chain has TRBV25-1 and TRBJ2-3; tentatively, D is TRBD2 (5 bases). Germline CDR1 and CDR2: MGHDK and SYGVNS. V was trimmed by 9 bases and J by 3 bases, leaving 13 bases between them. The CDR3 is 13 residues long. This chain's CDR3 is CASRGEWTDTQYF. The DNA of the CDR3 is TGTGCCAGTCGGGGAGAGTGGACAGATACGCAGTATTTT.

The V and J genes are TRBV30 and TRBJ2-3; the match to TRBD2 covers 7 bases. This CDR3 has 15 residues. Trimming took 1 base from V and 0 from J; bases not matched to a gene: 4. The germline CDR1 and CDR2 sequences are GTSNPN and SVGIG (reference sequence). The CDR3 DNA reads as TGTGCCTGGAGTGGGAGCGGGGATAGCACAGATACGCAGTATTTT. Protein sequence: CAWSGSGDSTDTQYF.

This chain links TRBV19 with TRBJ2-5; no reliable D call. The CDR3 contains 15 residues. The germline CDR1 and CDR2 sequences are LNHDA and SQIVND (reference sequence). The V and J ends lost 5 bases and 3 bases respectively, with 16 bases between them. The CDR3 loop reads CASSSGPSKKETQYF. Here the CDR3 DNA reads TGTGCCAGTAGTTCCGGTCCCTCGAAAAAAGAGACCCAGTACTTC.

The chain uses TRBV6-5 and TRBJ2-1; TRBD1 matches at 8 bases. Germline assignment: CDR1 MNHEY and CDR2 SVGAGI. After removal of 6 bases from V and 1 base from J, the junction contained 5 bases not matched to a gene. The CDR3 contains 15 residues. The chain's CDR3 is CASSEGTGSYNEQFF. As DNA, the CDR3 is TGTGCCAGCAGCGAGGGGACAGGTTCCTACAATGAGCAGTTCTTC.

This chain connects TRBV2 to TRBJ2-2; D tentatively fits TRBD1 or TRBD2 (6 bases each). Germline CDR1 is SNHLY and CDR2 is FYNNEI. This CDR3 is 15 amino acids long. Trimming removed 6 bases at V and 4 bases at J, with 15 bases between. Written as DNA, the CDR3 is TGTGCCAGCAGCGGGAGAGGGGGTTTCACCGGGGAGCTGTTTTTT. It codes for CASSGRGGFTGELFF.

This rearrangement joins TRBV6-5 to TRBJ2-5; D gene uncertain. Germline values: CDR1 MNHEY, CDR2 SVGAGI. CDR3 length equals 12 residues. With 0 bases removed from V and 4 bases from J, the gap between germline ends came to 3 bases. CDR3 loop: CASSYSSETQYF. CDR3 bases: TGTGCCAGCAGTTACTCTTCAGAGACCCAGTACTTC.

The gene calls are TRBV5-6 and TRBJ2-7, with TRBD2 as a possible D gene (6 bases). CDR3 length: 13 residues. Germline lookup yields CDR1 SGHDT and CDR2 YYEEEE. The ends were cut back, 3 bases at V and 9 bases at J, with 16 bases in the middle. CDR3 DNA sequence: TGTGCCAGCAGCTCGGGGGACCACAGGTTGCAGTACTTC. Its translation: CASSSGDHRLQYF.

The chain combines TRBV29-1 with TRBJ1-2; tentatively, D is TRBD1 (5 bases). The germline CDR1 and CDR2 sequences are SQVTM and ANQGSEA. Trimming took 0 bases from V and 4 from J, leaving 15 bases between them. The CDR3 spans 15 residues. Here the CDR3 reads CSVEDRGREGYGYTF. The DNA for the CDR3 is TGCAGCGTTGAAGATAGGGGCAGGGAGGGCTATGGCTACACCTTC. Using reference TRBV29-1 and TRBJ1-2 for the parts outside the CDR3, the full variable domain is SAVISQKPSRDICQRGTSLTIQCQVDSQVTMMFWYRQQPGQSLTLIATANQGSEATYESGFVIDKFPISRPNLTFSTLTVSNMSPEDSSIYLCSVEDRGREGYGYTFGSGTRLTVV.

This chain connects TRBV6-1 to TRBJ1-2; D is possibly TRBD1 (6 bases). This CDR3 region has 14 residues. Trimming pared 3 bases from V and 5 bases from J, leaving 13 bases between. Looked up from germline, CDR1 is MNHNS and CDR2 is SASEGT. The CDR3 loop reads CASSDRDRIYGYTF. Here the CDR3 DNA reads TGTGCCAGCAGTGACCGTGACAGGATATATGGCTACACCTTC.

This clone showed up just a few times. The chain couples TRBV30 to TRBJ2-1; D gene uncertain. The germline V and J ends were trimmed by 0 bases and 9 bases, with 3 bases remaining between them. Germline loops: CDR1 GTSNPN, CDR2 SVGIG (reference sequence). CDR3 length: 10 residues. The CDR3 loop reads CAWSVTEQFF. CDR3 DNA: TGTGCCTGGAGTGTTACTGAGCAGTTCTTC.

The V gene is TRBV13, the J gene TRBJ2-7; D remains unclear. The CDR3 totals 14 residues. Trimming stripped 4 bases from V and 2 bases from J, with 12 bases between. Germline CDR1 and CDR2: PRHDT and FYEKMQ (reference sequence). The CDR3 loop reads CASSSFLPTYEQYF. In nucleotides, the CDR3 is TGTGCCAGCAGCTCCTTCCTCCCGACCTACGAGCAGTACTTC. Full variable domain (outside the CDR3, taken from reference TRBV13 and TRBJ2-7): AAGVIQSPRHLIKEKRETATLKCYPIPRHDTVYWYQQGPGQDPQFLISFYEKMQSDKGSIPDRFSAQQFSDYHSELNMSSLELGDSALYFCASSSFLPTYEQYFGPGTRLTVT.